This TCR beta chain emerged from a study of blood T cell repertoires in COVID-19. The germline gives CDR1 LGHDT, CDR2 YNNKEL (reference sequence). V shed 4 bases and J shed 4 bases, with 13 bases lying between them. The CDR3 has 14 residues. Sequencing used immunoSEQ multiplex PCR; TCRdb keeps in-frame clones, though not all of them. The data contain about 280,000 clones, 85% to 90% of them seen just once; the ten biggest clones take up approximately 2%. The sequenced sample consisted of PBMCs or T cells enriched from blood (not recorded which). The chain links TRBV3-1 (or the pseudogene TRBV3-2) to TRBJ1-1; D unclear. The source of this sequence is a woman aged 55-69 years in a cohort exposed to, infected with or recovered from COVID-19 (not recorded which). The CDR3: CASSPRVGGTEAFF. Written as DNA, the CDR3 is TGTGCCAGCAGCCCGAGGGTAGGCGGCACTGAAGCTTTCTTT.